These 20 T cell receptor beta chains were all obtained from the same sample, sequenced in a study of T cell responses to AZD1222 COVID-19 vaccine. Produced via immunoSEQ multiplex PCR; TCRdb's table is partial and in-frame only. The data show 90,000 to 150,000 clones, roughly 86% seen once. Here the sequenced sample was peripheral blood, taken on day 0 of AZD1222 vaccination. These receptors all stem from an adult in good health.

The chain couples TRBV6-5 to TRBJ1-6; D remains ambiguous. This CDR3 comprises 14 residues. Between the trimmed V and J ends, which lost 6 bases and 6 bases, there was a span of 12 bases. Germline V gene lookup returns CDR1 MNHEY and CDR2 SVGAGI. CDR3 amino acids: CASRPDQVNSPLHF. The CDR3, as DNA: TGTGCCAGCAGACCGGACCAGGTTAATTCACCCCTCCACTTT.

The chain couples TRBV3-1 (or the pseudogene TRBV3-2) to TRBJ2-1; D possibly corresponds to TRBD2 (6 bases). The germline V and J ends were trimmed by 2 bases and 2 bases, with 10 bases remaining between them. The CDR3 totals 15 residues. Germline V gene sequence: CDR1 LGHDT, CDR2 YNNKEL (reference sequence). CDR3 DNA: TGTGCCAGCAGCCAAAGGGAGGTCCCCTACAATGAGCAGTTCTTC. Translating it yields CASSQREVPYNEQFF.

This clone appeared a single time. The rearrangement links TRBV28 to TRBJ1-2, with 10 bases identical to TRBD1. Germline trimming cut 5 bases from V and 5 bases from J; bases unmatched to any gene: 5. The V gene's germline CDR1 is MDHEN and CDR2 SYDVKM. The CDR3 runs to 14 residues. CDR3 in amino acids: CASSPGQGGYGYTF. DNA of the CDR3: TGTGCCAGCAGTCCCGGACAGGGGGGATATGGCTACACCTTC.

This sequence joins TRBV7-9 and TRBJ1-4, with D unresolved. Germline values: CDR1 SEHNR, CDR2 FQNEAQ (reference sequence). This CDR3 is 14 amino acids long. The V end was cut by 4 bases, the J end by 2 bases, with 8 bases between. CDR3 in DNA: TGTGCCAGCAGCTCCCCCCCCACTAATGAAAAACTGTTTTTT. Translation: CASSSPPTNEKLFF.

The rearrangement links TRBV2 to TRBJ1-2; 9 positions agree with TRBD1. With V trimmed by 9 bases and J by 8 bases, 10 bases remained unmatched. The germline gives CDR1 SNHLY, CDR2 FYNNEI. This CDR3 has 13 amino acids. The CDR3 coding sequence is TGTGCCAGTCAACTACAGGGGGCGAGAGGCTACACCTTC. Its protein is CASQLQGARGYTF.

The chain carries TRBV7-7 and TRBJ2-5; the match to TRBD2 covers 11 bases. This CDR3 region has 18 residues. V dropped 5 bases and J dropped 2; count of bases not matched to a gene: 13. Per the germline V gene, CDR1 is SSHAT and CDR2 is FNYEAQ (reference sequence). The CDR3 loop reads CASSLSLAGGPSQETQYF. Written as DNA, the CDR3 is TGTGCCAGCAGCCTTAGTCTAGCGGGAGGCCCATCGCAAGAGACCCAGTACTTC.

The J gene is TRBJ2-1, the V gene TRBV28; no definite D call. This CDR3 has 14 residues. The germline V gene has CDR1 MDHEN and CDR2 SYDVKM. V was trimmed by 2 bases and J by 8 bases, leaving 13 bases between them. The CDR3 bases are TGTGCCAGCAGTTTAGGTCCTCCAAGTGATGAGCAGTTCTTC. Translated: CASSLGPPSDEQFF.

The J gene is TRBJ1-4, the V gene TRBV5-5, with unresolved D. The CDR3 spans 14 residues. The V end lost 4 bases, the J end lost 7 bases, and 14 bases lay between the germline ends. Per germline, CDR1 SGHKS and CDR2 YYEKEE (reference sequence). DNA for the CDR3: TGTGCCAGCAGCGAGGTCACACGGGGTGAAAAACTGTTTTTT. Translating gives CASSEVTRGEKLFF.

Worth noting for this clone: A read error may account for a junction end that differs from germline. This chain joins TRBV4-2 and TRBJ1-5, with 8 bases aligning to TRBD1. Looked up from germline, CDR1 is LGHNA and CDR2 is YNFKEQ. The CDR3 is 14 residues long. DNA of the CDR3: TGTGCCAGCAGCGAAGACAGGGGAAATCAGCCCCAGCATTTT. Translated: CASSEDRGNQPQHF.

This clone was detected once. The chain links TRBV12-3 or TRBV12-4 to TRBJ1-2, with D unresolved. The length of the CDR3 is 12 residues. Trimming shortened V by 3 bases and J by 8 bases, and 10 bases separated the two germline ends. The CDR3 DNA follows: TGTGCCAGCAGTTTTCTGGGCTACGGCTACACCTTC. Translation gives CASSFLGYGYTF.

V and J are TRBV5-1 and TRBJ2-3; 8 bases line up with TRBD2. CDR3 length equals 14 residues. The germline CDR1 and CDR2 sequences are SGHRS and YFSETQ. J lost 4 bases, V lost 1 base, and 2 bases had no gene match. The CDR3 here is CASSLQAGADTQYF. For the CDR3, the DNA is TGCGCCAGCAGCTTGCAAGCGGGAGCAGATACGCAGTATTTT.

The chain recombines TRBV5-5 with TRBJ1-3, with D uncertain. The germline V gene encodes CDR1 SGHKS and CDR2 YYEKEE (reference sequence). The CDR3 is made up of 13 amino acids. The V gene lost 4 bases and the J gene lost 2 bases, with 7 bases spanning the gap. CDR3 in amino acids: CASSPFTGNTIYF. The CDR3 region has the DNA TGTGCCAGCAGCCCCTTCACTGGAAACACCATATATTTT. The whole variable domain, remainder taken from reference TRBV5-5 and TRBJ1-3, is DAGVTQSPTHLIKTRGQQVTLRCSPISGHKSVSWYQQVLGQGPQFIFQYYEKEERGRGNFPDRFSARQFPNYSSELNVNALLLGDSALYLCASSPFTGNTIYFGEGSWLTVV.

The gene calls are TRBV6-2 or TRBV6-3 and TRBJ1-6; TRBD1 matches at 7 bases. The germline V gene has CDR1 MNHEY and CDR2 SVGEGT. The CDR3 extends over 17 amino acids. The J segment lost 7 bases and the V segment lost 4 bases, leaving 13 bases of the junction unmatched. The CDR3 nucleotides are TGTGCCAGCAGTTTACTCGTCGACAGGGCCGGGAATTCACCCCTCCACTTT. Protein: CASSLLVDRAGNSPLHF.

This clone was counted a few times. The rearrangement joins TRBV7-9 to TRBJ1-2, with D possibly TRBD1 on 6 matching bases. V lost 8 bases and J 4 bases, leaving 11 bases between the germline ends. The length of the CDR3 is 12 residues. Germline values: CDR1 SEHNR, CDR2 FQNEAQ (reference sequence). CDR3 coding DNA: TGTGCCAGCGCAGGGGAGGTCTATGGCTACACCTTC. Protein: CASAGEVYGYTF.

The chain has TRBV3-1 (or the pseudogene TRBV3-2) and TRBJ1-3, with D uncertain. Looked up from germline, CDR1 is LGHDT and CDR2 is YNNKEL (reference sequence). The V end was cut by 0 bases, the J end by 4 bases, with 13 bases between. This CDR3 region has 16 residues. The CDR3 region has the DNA TGTGCCAGCAGCCAAGATCTGTGGCTCGGGGGAAACACCATATATTTT. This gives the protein CASSQDLWLGGNTIYF.

The CDR3 protein is CASTSQGGVLNQPQHF. CDR3 DNA sequence: TGTGCCAGTACCTCACAGGGAGGGGTCCTCAATCAGCCCCAGCATTTT. This rearrangement joins TRBV19 to TRBJ1-5; maybe TRBD1 (6 bases). The germline gives CDR1 LNHDA, CDR2 SQIVND (reference sequence). Trimming took 7 bases from V and 3 from J, leaving 19 bases between them. This CDR3 has 16 residues.

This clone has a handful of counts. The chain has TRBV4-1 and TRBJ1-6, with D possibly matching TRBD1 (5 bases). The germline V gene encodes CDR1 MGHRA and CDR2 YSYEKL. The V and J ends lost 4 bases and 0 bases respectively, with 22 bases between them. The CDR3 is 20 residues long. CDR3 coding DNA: TGCGCCAGCAGCCGATATCAGGGTTACATCGTCAACTCCTATAATTCACCCCTCCACTTT. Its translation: CASSRYQGYIVNSYNSPLHF.

In nucleotides, the CDR3 is TGTGCCAGCAGCCTACTGGGGGGAGGGCCTCGGGAGCAGTACTTC. This sequence encodes CASSLLGGGPREQYF. The chain carries TRBV7-8 and TRBJ2-7; 7 bases agree with TRBD2. J gave up 7 bases and V 5 bases, and 14 bases lay outside the gene matches. The CDR3 runs to 15 residues. The V gene's germline CDR1 is SGHVS and CDR2 FQNEAQ. Filled out from reference TRBV7-8 and TRBJ2-7, the complete variable domain reads GAGVSQSPRYKVAKRGQDVALRCDPISGHVSLFWYQQALGQGPEFLTYFQNEAQLDKSGLPSDRFFAERPEGSVSTLKIQRTQQEDSAVYLCASSLLGGGPREQYFGPGTRLTVT.

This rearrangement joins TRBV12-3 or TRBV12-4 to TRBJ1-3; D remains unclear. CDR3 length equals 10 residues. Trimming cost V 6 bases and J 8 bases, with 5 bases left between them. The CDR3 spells CASSEHTIYF. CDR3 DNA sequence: TGTGCCAGCAGCGAGCACACCATATATTTT.

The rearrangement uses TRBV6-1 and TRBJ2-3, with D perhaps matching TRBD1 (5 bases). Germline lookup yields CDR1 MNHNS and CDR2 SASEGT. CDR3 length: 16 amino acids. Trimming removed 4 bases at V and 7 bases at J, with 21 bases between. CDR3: CASSGLQGDRWNTQYF. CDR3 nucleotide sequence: TGTGCCAGCAGTGGATTGCAGGGTGACCGTTGGAATACGCAGTATTTT.